This TCR beta chain appears in the sequencing data of a study of CD8 T cells in Susac syndrome. Study information: Active disease was present in roughly 6 of the sequenced Susac syndrome patients, and remission in fewer than 10. At blood draw, Susac syndrome patients were therapy-naive, on corticosteroids, or on intravenous immunoglobulin alone. Findings and caveats of the study: Clonal expansion was not observed in the Susac syndrome CD4+ T cell repertoires.

Germline CDR1 and CDR2: SQVTM and ANQGSEA. The CDR3 consists of 12 residues. V was clipped by 2 bases and J by 4 bases, with 8 bases between them. RNA in amounts of about 0.45 to 1 ug was reverse transcribed with random hexamers. TCRdb itself ran the immunoSEQ multiplex PCR reads through MiXCR, one entry per CDR3 protein. The sample includes 150,000 to 200,000 distinct CDR3 sequences, roughly 95% seen only once; the top ten take less than 0.15%. From blood CD8+ and CD4+ T cells, TCR beta sequences were generated. As to this clonotype: Its specificity is unknown.

Sample: CD4+ T cells from PBMCs. The TCR was taken from a human donor with Susac syndrome. The rearrangement links TRBV29-1 to TRBJ1-2; unclear D gene. The CDR3 region is CSVEQSSYGYTF. CDR3 sequence (DNA): TGCAGCGTTGAACAGTCTAGCTATGGCTACACCTTC.